This paragraph covers one TCR beta chain sequence. Study processing details: It was from reference gene primer amplification that nucleated cell counts were estimated. The table came from immunoSEQ multiplex PCR; TCRdb's copy has only in-frame clones and leaves some out. The V and J calls and clone size come from that table; D and trimming were worked out from the DNA. The sample has 60,000 to 75,000 clones, 88% seen once. The data belong to a study of blood T cell repertoires in COVID-19. As for the study in general: COVID-19 samples, acute and convalescent, were from the United States, Italy and Spain. From T cells, B-cell-depleted T cells, or PBMCs came the material, which was cDNA or gDNA.

This CDR3 contains 15 residues. Germline loops: CDR1 MNHEY, CDR2 SVGEGT. After removal of 2 bases from V and 3 bases from J, the junction contained 5 bases not matched to a gene. V and J are TRBV6-2 or TRBV6-3 and TRBJ1-2; 8 bases are a match to TRBD1. The source material was peripheral blood. This receptor was identified in a human donor in a cohort sampled during active COVID-19. The CDR3 here is CASSYRAGGDYGYTF. The CDR3 DNA reads as TGTGCCAGCAGTTACCGGGCAGGGGGCGACTATGGCTACACCTTC.